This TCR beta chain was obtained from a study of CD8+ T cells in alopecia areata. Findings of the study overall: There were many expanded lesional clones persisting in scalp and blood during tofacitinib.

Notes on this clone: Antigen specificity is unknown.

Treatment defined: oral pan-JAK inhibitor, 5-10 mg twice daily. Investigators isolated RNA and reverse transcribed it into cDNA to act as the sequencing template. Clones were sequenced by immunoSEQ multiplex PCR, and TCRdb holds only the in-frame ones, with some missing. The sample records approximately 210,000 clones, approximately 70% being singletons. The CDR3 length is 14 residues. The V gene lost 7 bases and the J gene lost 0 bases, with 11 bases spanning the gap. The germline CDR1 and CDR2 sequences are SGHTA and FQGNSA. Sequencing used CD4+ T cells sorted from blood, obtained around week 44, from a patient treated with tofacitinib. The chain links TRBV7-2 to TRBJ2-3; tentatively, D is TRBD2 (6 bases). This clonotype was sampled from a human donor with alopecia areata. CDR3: CASMGGGSTDTQYF. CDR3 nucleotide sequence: TGTGCCAGCATGGGGGGTGGTAGCACAGATACGCAGTATTTT.